The clone carrying this TCR beta chain turned up a few times. CDR3 size: 15 residues. Trimming took off 6 bases at V and 4 bases at J, with 17 bases between the two ends. CDR1 SGHDT and CDR2 YYEEEE come from the germline V gene. The entry originates in a study of identical twins. TCRdb independently ran MiXCR on the 5' RACE reads; one entry per CDR3 protein. The table lists hundreds of thousands of distinct CDR3 sequences, approximately 18% of them singletons. Another study also made use of these data, one on T cells expressing NK-cell markers.

The TCR was taken from a young woman in good health. This chain joins TRBV5-6 and TRBJ2-1, with D perhaps matching TRBD1 or TRBD2 (6 bases each). Specimen: PBMCs. This CDR3 reads CASTSSGAMYNEQFF. The CDR3 DNA sequence: TGTGCCAGCACCTCTTCGGGGGCAATGTACAATGAGCAGTTCTTC.